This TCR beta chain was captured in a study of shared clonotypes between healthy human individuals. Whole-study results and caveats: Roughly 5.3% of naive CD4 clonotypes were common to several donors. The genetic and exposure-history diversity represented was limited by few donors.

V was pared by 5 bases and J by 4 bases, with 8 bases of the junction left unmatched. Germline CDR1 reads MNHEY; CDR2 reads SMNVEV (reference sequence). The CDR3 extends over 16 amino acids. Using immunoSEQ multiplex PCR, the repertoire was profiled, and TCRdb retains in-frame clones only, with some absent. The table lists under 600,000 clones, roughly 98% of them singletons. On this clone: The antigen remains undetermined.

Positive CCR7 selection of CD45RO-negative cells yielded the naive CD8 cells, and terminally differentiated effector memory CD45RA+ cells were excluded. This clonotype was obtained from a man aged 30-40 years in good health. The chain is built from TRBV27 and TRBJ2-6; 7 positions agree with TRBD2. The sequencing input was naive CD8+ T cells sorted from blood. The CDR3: CASSLDGRSGANVLTF. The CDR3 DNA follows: TGTGCCAGCAGTCTGGACGGGAGGAGCGGGGCCAACGTCCTGACTTTC.